The rows below give T cell receptor beta chains drawn from one sample of a study of blood T cell repertoires in COVID-19. Measured with immunoSEQ multiplex PCR; TCRdb has only the in-frame clones, and not every one. The data hold about 200,000 clones, with about 91% observed a single time. Input material: peripheral blood. The receptors here all came from a man aged 25 to 40 with acute or convalescent COVID-19. The CDR3 runs from the conserved cysteine through the conserved F or W. The D gene is left open where the match is weak.

J | V | D | CDR3 | DNA
TRBJ2-1 | TRBV6-6 | . | CASIGVSSYNEQFF | TGTGCCAGCATTGGAGTGAGCTCCTACAATGAGCAGTTCTTC
TRBJ2-3 | TRBV2 | TRBD1 | CASTKIRGQGPDTQYF | TGTGCCAGCACCAAGATCCGCGGACAGGGGCCTGATACGCAGTATTTT
TRBJ1-3 | TRBV5-4 | TRBD1 | CASSQDRVSGNTIYF | TGTGCCAGCAGCCAAGACAGGGTCTCTGGAAACACCATATATTTT
TRBJ1-1 | TRBV3-1/TRBV3-2 | . | CASRPTTGRTEAFF | TGTGCCAGCAGACCTACTACAGGACGCACTGAAGCTTTCTTT
TRBJ2-5 | TRBV12-3/TRBV12-4 | . | CASSFQVGETQYF | TGTGCCAGCAGTTTTCAGGTGGGAGAGACCCAGTACTTC
TRBJ1-6 | TRBV5-4 | . | CASSLLGSYNSPLHF | TGTGCCAGCAGCTTGTTGGGCTCATATAATTCACCCCTCCACTTT
TRBJ2-2 | TRBV5-1 | . | CASSSQYGGELFF | TGCGCCAGCAGCTCCCAGTATGGCGGGGAGCTGTTTTTT
TRBJ2-3 | TRBV5-4 | TRBD2 | CASSLLGSGGAMDTQYF | TGTGCCAGCAGCCTCCTGGGGAGCGGGGGGGCCATGGATACGCAGTATTTT
TRBJ1-6 | TRBV30 | . | CAWSEGANSPLHF | TGTGCCTGGAGTGAAGGGGCGAATTCACCCCTCCACTTT
TRBJ2-3 | TRBV11-3 | . | CASSLGRGRADTQYF | TGTGCCAGCAGCTTAGGGCGGGGGCGCGCAGATACGCAGTATTTT